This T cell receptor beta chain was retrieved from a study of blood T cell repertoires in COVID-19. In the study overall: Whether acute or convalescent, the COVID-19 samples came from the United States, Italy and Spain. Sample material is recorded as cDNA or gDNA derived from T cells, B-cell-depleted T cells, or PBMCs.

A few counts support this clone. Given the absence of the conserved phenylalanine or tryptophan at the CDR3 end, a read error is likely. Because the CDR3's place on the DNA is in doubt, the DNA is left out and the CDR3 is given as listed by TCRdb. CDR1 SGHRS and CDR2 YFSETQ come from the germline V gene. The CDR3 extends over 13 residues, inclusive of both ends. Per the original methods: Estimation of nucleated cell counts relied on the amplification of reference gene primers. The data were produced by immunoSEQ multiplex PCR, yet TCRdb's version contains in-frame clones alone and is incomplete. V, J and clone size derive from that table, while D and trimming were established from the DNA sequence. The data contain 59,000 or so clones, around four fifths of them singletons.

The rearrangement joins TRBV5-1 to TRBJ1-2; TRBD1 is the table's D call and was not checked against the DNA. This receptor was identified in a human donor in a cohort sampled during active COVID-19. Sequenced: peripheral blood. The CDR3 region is CASAPNRGENLIV.